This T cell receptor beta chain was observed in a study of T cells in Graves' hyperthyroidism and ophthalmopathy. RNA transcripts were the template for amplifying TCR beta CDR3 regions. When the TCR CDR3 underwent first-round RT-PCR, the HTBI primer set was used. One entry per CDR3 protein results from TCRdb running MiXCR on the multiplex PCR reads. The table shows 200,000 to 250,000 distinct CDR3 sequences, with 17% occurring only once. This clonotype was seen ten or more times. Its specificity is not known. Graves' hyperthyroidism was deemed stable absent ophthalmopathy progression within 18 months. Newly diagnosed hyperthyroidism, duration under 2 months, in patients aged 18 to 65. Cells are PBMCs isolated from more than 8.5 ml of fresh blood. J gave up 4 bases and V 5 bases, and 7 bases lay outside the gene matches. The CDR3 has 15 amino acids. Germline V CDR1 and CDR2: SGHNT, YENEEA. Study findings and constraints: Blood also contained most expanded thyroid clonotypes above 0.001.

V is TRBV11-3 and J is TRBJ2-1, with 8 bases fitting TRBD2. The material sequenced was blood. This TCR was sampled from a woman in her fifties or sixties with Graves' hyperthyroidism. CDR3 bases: TGTGCCAGCAGCCCAAGCGGGAGAGATTACAATGAGCAGTTCTTC. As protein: CASSPSGRDYNEQFF. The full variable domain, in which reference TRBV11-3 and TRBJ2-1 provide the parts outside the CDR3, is EAGVVQSPRYKIIEKKQPVAFWCNPISGHNTLYWYLQNLGQGPELLIRYENEEAVDDSQLPKDRFSAERLKGVDSTLKIQPAELGDSAVYLCASSPSGRDYNEQFFGPGTRLTVL.